This T cell receptor (beta chain) was retrieved from a study of Ad26.COV2.S vaccination and SARS-CoV-2 variants. The assay was immunoSEQ multiplex PCR, and TCRdb's table has in-frame clones only and misses some. The sample comprises approximately 420,000 clones, more than 85% of which are singletons, and around 3.4% rests with the top ten. Treatment in this sample: 15 to 20 received Ad26.COV2.S at low or high dose, single or two shots; roughly five received placebo; per-sample allocation not given. Vaccine and placebo recipients were sampled on day 63 after the first injection. The CDR3 loop spans 15 amino acids. Trimming cost V 2 bases and J 2 bases, with 13 bases left between them. Germline CDR1 and CDR2: MGHRA and YSYEKL.

The sequences come from peripheral blood, collected in a trial of Ad26.COV2.S vaccine versus placebo. The V and J genes are TRBV4-1 and TRBJ2-7; D may correspond to TRBD1 or TRBD2 (5 bases each). This TCR was recovered from a person aged 18-65 years who received the Ad26.COV2.S COVID-19 vaccine or a placebo. CDR3 loop: CASSQPGTEPYEQYF. The CDR3 DNA reads as TGCGCCAGCAGCCAACCCGGGACGGAGCCCTACGAGCAGTACTTC.